This TCR beta chain was sequenced for a study of T cells after yellow fever vaccination. Whole-study context: It was SMART-Seq v4 Ultra Low Input that prepared the fractions with low cell numbers. Notes on the study in general: At 95% to 98% for CD4 and approximately 89% for CD8, most primary-vaccination clones showed up again after the booster. The secondary response was weaker, and its peak arrived faster, on day 5 versus 15.

One entry per CDR3 protein, called by TCRdb with MiXCR from the 5' RACE reads. The sample yields roughly 9,300 distinct CDR3 sequences, 4% to 6% seen once. This clonotype was observed many times. Trimming took 3 bases from V and 4 from J; bases not matched to a gene: 6. This CDR3 has 15 residues. In germline, CDR1 is SGHTA, CDR2 FQGNSA. The receptor was isolated from a man between 18 and 35 years old who received the YFV17D yellow fever vaccine. Sample: PBMCs, either bulk or a sorted T-cell subset (CD4+, CD8+, memory, or dextramer-sorted; not recorded which), taken around 15 days after the first yellow fever vaccination. This chain joins TRBV7-2 and TRBJ2-5, with 9 bases fitting TRBD2. Written as DNA, the CDR3 is TGTGCCAGCAGCTTGAAGCGGGGGGTCTTAGAGACCCAGTACTTC. Its translation: CASSLKRGVLETQYF.